The source of this T cell receptor beta chain is a study of blood T cells in healthy people across ages. Whole-study findings and limits: No one knew whether donors had CMV, which possibly confounded expanded clonotype changes. Observed TCR beta diversity per million T cells went down as age went up. This fall followed a roughly linear course with age.

A J-beta primer mix and a sample-barcoded 5' primer were used in a second PCR of about 7 to 12 cycles. MiXCR, run by TCRdb on the 5' RACE reads, gives a single entry per CDR3 protein. The sample carries around 1,700,000 distinct CDR3 sequences, about 30% recorded once. Comment on this clonotype: Its cognate antigen is unknown. The DNA is omitted, as the CDR3 cannot be located on it reliably, and the CDR3 follows TCRdb's listing.

The donors, healthy Caucasians from Russia, were aged roughly 6 to 90. Germline values: CDR1 SGHRS, CDR2 YFSETQ. The CDR3 region is 24 residues in length, termini included. The J gene is TRBJ1-2, the V gene TRBV5-1. The sample taken for sequencing was blood. The sequence was obtained from a woman under 40 in good health. The CDR3 protein is CASSPLGAGNTEAFFGQGTNGYTF.